The 27 T cell receptor beta chains reported below all come from one sample, sequenced in a study of blood T cell repertoires in COVID-19. Here immunoSEQ multiplex PCR was the method, and the copy in TCRdb shows in-frame clones only, minus some. The sample holds around 250,000 clones, under 90% seen once. What was sequenced was peripheral blood. These TCRs come from a human donor in a cohort sampled during active COVID-19.

This clone was detected once. V gene TRBV5-1 combines with J gene TRBJ1-2; 12 bases are shared with TRBD1. Germline CDR1 is SGHRS and CDR2 is YFSETQ. The CDR3 consists of 14 residues. V lost 4 bases and J lost 7; bases outside the gene matches: 5. The CDR3 spells CASSPGQGAAGYTF. For the CDR3, the DNA is TGCGCCAGCAGCCCGGGACAGGGGGCCGCTGGCTACACCTTC. Based on the CDR3 plus reference TRBV5-1 and TRBJ1-2, the full variable domain is KAGVTQTPRYLIKTRGQQVTLSCSPISGHRSVSWYQQTPGQGLQFLFEYFSETQRNKGNFPGRFSGRQFSNSRSEMNVSTLELGDSALYLCASSPGQGAAGYTFGSGTRLTVV.

This chain joins TRBV2 and TRBJ1-1; D uncertain. The CDR3 is 15 amino acids. Trimming took 1 base from V and 5 from J, leaving 14 bases between them. Per germline, CDR1 SNHLY and CDR2 FYNNEI. The DNA for the CDR3 is TGTGCCAGCAGTGAAGATGGGCGGGGTAGGACTGAAGCTTTCTTT. Translated: CASSEDGRGRTEAFF.

CDR3 coding DNA: TGTGCCATCAGTGAGTTTACCGGGGATGGCACTGAAGCTTTCTTT. Translation: CAISEFTGDGTEAFF. The chain joins TRBV10-3 to TRBJ1-1; D not resolved. Germline-derived CDR1 and CDR2 are ENHRY and SYGVKD. The V end was cut by 1 base, the J end by 4 bases, with 13 bases between. The CDR3 totals 15 residues.

The J gene is TRBJ2-7, the V gene TRBV6-5, with D possibly being TRBD1 (6 bases). Germline-derived CDR1 and CDR2 are MNHEY and SVGAGI. The V end lost 6 bases, the J end lost 2 bases, and 11 bases lay between the germline ends. The CDR3 runs 13 residues. The CDR3 sequence: CASRTGTPYEQYF. CDR3 DNA sequence: TGTGCCAGCAGGACCGGGACACCCTACGAGCAGTACTTC.

This chain links TRBV27 with TRBJ1-2, with 10 positions matching TRBD1. CDR3 length: 15 amino acids. Germline trimming cut 3 bases from V and 5 bases from J; bases unmatched to any gene: 6. Germline CDR1 and CDR2: MNHEY and SMNVEV (reference sequence). The CDR3 DNA sequence: TGTGCCAGCAGTTTTTCAGGACAGGGGGAATATGGCTACACCTTC. Protein product: CASSFSGQGEYGYTF.

The chain carries TRBV5-1 and TRBJ1-1, with 7 bases that match TRBD1. Trimming removed 0 bases from V and 3 bases from J; junction bases left unmatched: 2. Germline loops: CDR1 SGHRS, CDR2 YFSETQ. This CDR3 has 14 residues. The CDR3 bases are TGCGCCAGCAGCTTGGTCCAGGGGGACACTGAAGCTTTCTTT. Amino acids: CASSLVQGDTEAFF. Drawing the rest from reference TRBV5-1 and TRBJ1-1, the complete variable domain is KAGVTQTPRYLIKTRGQQVTLSCSPISGHRSVSWYQQTPGQGLQFLFEYFSETQRNKGNFPGRFSGRQFSNSRSEMNVSTLELGDSALYLCASSLVQGDTEAFFGQGTRLTVV.

The CDR3 sequence: CASSLDLTGLSYEQYF. In DNA form, the CDR3 reads TGTGCCAGCAGCTTAGATCTGACAGGGCTGTCCTACGAGCAGTACTTC. The rearrangement uses TRBV11-2 and TRBJ2-7, with 7 bases fitting TRBD1. This CDR3 comprises 16 residues. The V gene's germline CDR1 is SGHAT and CDR2 FQNNGV. V was clipped by 0 bases and J by 1 base; unmatched bases: 6.

The chain carries TRBV27 and TRBJ1-6, with TRBD1 matching 7 bases. There are 15 residues in the CDR3. V was pared by 6 bases and J by 10 bases, with 12 bases of the junction left unmatched. Per germline, CDR1 MNHEY and CDR2 SMNVEV (reference sequence). CDR3 DNA: TGTGCCAGCAGCCCCGAGAAGGGGGCCTCCTCACCCCTCCACTTT. This encodes CASSPEKGASSPLHF.

J is TRBJ1-2 and V is TRBV3-1 (or the pseudogene TRBV3-2); D gene uncertain. V was trimmed by 2 bases and J by 8 bases, leaving 15 bases between them. Germline V gene lookup returns CDR1 LGHDT and CDR2 YNNKEL (reference sequence). This CDR3 has 14 amino acids. In DNA, the CDR3 is TGTGCCAGCAGCCAAAACAGTAATTCGTGCGGCTACACCTTC. Its protein product is CASSQNSNSCGYTF.

The chain uses TRBV6-2 or TRBV6-3 and TRBJ1-1; D might be TRBD1 (5 bases). This CDR3 comprises 13 residues. The germline gives CDR1 MNHEY, CDR2 SVGEGT. Trimming stripped 1 base from V and 6 bases from J, with 9 bases between. CDR3 bases: TGTGCCAGCAGTTACTGGGGGAGGCCTGAAGCTTTCTTT. Protein product: CASSYWGRPEAFF.

The chain carries TRBV10-2 and TRBJ2-2; 9 bases fit TRBD1. The CDR3 runs to 12 residues. The ends lost 11 bases at V and 6 bases at J; junction bases unmatched: 4. Germline V gene sequence: CDR1 WSHSY, CDR2 SAAADI. As DNA, the CDR3 is TGCGCCGGACGGACAGGGGCCGGGGAGCTGTTTTTT. This translates into CAGRTGAGELFF.

The J gene is TRBJ2-7, the V gene TRBV7-9; no clear D gene. Trimming took 1 base from V and 5 from J, leaving 9 bases between them. This CDR3 comprises 13 residues. Germline CDR1 is SEHNR and CDR2 is FQNEAQ (reference sequence). CDR3: CASSLVGQNEQYF. In DNA, the CDR3 is TGTGCCAGCAGCTTAGTCGGTCAAAACGAGCAGTACTTC. Full variable domain (remainder filled in from reference TRBV7-9 and TRBJ2-7): DTGVSQNPRHKITKRGQNVTFRCDPISEHNRLYWYRQTLGQGPEFLTYFQNEAQLEKSRLLSDRFSAERPKGSFSTLEIQRTEQGDSAMYLCASSLVGQNEQYFGPGTRLTVT.

The chain joins TRBV6-5 to TRBJ1-6, with D possibly TRBD1 on 5 matching bases. The germline V and J ends were trimmed by 6 bases and 10 bases, with 19 bases remaining between them. The CDR3 is 15 amino acids. Per germline, CDR1 MNHEY and CDR2 SVGAGI. Here the CDR3 DNA reads TGTGCCAGCAGCGCTGGAATCACTGGGGGGTCACCCCTCCACTTT. This encodes CASSAGITGGSPLHF.

The chain carries TRBV10-2 and TRBJ1-1; 9 nucleotides align to TRBD1. Germline V gene sequence: CDR1 WSHSY, CDR2 SAAADI. The CDR3 spans 13 residues. V gave up 4 bases and J gave up 10 bases; unmatched junction bases: 7. The CDR3 region is CASSGQGVSGAFF. The CDR3, as DNA: TGCGCCAGCAGTGGACAGGGGGTTAGTGGAGCTTTCTTT.

The rearrangement links TRBV19 to TRBJ1-1; 7 bases agree with TRBD1. CDR3 size: 15 residues. Germline V gene sequence: CDR1 LNHDA, CDR2 SQIVND (reference sequence). V lost 5 bases to trimming and J lost 1 base; unmatched junction nucleotides: 7. In nucleotides, the CDR3 is TGTGCCAGTAGTCCACTGACAGGGAGGAACACTGAAGCTTTCTTT. It translates to CASSPLTGRNTEAFF.

The gene calls are TRBV11-2 and TRBJ2-5, with 7 bases fitting TRBD2. V was clipped by 3 bases and J by 5 bases; unmatched bases: 9. The CDR3 is made up of 15 amino acids. CDR1 SGHAT and CDR2 FQNNGV come from the germline V gene. The CDR3 sequence is CASSLGTGRGETQYF. The CDR3 nucleotides read TGTGCCAGCAGCTTGGGGACGGGGAGGGGTGAGACCCAGTACTTC.

This chain uses TRBV4-1 with TRBJ1-3, with 7 nucleotides matching TRBD1. The CDR3 is made up of 16 amino acids. V lost 1 base, J lost 2 bases, and 5 bases stayed unmatched. The germline V gene encodes CDR1 MGHRA and CDR2 YSYEKL. In DNA, the CDR3 is TGCGCCAGCAGCCAAGCGGGAGGGGGCACTGGAAACACCATATATTTT. Its translation: CASSQAGGGTGNTIYF.

The V gene is TRBV5-1, the J gene TRBJ2-2, with TRBD2 matching over 7 bases. CDR1 SGHRS and CDR2 YFSETQ come from the germline V gene. The CDR3 sequence is 16 residues long. Losses at the gene ends were 0 bases for V and 4 bases for J; bases not matched to a gene: 6. The DNA of the CDR3 is TGCGCCAGCAGCTTGGGGACTAGAAGTGGCACCGGGGAGCTGTTTTTT. Translated, it gives CASSLGTRSGTGELFF.

This clone has just one count. This sample also contains other DNA sequences that code for the same CDR3. This chain connects TRBV5-8 to TRBJ1-3; 7 bases are shared with TRBD1. V was clipped by 4 bases and J by 2 bases; unmatched bases: 6. The CDR3 runs 15 residues. CDR1 SGHTS and CDR2 YDEGEE come from the germline V gene. CDR3 nucleotides: TGTGCCAGCAGCCACAGGGGAGTGGCTGGAAACACCATATATTTT. Amino acids: CASSHRGVAGNTIYF.

The V call is TRBV10-1, the J call TRBJ1-5; no definite D call. Trimming pared 7 bases from V and 10 bases from J, leaving 5 bases between. The CDR3 covers 9 residues. CDR1 and CDR2 from the germline V gene are WNHNN and SYGVQD (reference sequence). The CDR3 DNA follows: TGCGCCAGCATAAAACCCCAGCATTTT. This translates into CASIKPQHF.

This chain connects TRBV18 to TRBJ2-7; the match to TRBD1 covers 7 bases. Germline-derived CDR1 and CDR2 are KGHSH and LQKENI. This CDR3 region has 15 residues. The V and J ends lost 3 bases and 0 bases, in that order; junction bases with no gene match: 5. The CDR3 DNA sequence: TGTGCCAGCTCACCTTCCAGGGGGATCTCCTACGAGCAGTACTTC. Translating gives CASSPSRGISYEQYF.

This chain links TRBV11-2 with TRBJ2-2; possibly TRBD1 for D (5 bases). The germline V gene has CDR1 SGHAT and CDR2 FQNNGV. V was trimmed by 0 bases and J by 7 bases, leaving 15 bases between them. CDR3 size: 16 residues. Here the CDR3 reads CASSLDMVGPSGELFF. Written as DNA, the CDR3 is TGTGCCAGCAGCTTAGATATGGTGGGGCCCAGCGGGGAGCTGTTTTTT.

The gene calls are TRBV5-3 and TRBJ2-3, with 8 nucleotides matching TRBD2. TRBV5-3 is labeled an ORF, and its function is uncertain. With V trimmed by 4 bases and J by 2 bases, 6 bases remained unmatched. The CDR3 extends over 15 amino acids. The CDR3 spells CARSMTSVNTDTQYF. CDR3 sequence (DNA): TGTGCCAGAAGCATGACTAGCGTTAACACAGATACGCAGTATTTT.

The rearrangement joins TRBV18 to TRBJ1-3; TRBD1 might be the D (5 bases). This CDR3 is built from 16 residues. Trimming stripped 2 bases from V and 0 bases from J, with 11 bases between. Germline CDR1 reads KGHSH; CDR2 reads LQKENI. The CDR3 nucleotides are TGTGCCAGCTCACCAGACACAGGCCGCTCTGGAAACACCATATATTTT. Amino acids: CASSPDTGRSGNTIYF.

The DNA for the CDR3 is TGTGCCAGCAGTATCACAGGGTTCCCCTACGAGCAGTACTTC. Amino acids: CASSITGFPYEQYF. This chain links TRBV28 with TRBJ2-7; D possibly corresponds to TRBD1 (6 bases). This CDR3 region has 14 residues. Trimming took 5 bases from V and 2 from J, leaving 13 bases between them. CDR1 is MDHEN, CDR2 SYDVKM, per germline.

The chain combines TRBV7-2 with TRBJ2-5; D uncertain. CDR3 size: 13 residues. The V end was cut by 4 bases, the J end by 5 bases, with 11 bases between. CDR1 and CDR2 (germline): SGHTA, FQGNSA. The DNA of the CDR3 is TGTGCCAGCAGCTCCTCTTTTCGTGAGACCCAGTACTTC. It encodes CASSSSFRETQYF.

V is TRBV15 and J is TRBJ2-2; 7 nucleotides match TRBD1. V lost 5 bases to trimming and J lost 3 bases; unmatched junction nucleotides: 15. Germline CDR1 reads LNHNV; CDR2 reads YYDKDF (reference sequence). CDR3 size: 18 residues. The CDR3 nucleotides read TGTGCCACCAGCGGACTCCCAGACAGGGTTATTGACACCGGGGAGCTGTTTTTT. Protein sequence: CATSGLPDRVIDTGELFF.